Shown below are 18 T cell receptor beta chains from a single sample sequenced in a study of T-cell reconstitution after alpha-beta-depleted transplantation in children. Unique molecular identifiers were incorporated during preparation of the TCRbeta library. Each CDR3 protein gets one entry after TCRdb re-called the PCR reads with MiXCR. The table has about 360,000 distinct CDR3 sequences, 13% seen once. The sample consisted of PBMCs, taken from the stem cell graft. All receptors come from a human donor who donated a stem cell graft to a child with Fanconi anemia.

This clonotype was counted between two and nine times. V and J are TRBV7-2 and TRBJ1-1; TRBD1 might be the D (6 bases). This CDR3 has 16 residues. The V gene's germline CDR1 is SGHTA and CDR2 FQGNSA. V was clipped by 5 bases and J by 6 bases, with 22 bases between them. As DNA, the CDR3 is TGTGCCAGCAGCCACTGGGGGAGGGGGGGCGCAGCTGAAGCTTTCTTT. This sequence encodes CASSHWGRGGAAEAFF.

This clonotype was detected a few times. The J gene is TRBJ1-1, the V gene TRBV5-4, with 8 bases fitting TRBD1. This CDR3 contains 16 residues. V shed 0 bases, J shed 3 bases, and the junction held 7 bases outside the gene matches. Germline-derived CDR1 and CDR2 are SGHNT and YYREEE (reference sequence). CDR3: CASSLGDRGRDTEAFF. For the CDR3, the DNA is TGTGCCAGCAGCTTGGGTGACAGGGGTCGGGACACTGAAGCTTTCTTT.

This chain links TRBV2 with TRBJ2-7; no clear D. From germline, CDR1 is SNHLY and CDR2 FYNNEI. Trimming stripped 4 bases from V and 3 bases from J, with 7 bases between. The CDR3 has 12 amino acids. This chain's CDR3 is CASSATHYEQYV. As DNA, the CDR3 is TGTGCCAGCAGTGCTACTCACTACGAGCAGTACGTC.

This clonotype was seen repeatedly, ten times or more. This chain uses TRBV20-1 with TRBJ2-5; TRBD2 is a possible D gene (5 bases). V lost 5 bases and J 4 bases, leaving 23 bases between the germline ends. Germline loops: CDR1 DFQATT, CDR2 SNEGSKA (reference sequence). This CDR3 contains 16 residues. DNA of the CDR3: TGCAGTGCTCCTAACCTGCTCCTAGCAGTCCCAGAGACCCAGTACTTC. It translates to CSAPNLLLAVPETQYF.

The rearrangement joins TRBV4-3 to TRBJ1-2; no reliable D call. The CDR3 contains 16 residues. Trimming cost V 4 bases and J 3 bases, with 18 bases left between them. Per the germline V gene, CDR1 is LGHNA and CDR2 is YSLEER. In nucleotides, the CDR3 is TGCGCCAGCAGCCGAACCGAATTTGGGATGGACTATGGCTACACCTTC. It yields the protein CASSRTEFGMDYGYTF.

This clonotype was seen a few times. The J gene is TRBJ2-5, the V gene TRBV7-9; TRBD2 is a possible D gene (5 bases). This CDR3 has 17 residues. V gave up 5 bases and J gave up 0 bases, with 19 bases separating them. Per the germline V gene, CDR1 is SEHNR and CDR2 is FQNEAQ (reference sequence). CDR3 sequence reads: CASSTDVGRRNQETQYF. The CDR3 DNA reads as TGTGCCAGCAGCACGGACGTCGGCAGGAGGAACCAAGAGACCCAGTACTTC. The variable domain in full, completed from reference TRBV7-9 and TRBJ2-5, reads DTGVSQNPRHKITKRGQNVTFRCDPISEHNRLYWYRQTLGQGPEFLTYFQNEAQLEKSRLLSDRFSAERPKGSFSTLEIQRTEQGDSAMYLCASSTDVGRRNQETQYFGPGTRLLVL.

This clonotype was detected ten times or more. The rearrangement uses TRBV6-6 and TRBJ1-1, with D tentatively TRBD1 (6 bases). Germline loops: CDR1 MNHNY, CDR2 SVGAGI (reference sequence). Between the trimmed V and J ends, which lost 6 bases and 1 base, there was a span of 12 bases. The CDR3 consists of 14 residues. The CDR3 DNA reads TGTGCCAGCAGCAATCCGGGACAGAACACTGAAGCTTTCTTT. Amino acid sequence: CASSNPGQNTEAFF.

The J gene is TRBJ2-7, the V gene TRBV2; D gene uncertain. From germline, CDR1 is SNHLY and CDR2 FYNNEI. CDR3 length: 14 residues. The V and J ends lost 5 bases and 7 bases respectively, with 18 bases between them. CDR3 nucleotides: TGTGCCAGCAGTACGCGGCTCCCGGGTACGGAGCAGTACGTC. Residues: CASSTRLPGTEQYV.

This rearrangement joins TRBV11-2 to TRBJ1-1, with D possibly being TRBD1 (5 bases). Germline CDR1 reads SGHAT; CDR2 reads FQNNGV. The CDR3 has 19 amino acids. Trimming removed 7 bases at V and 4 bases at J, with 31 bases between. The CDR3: CASTSPVGGRAEAGTEAFF. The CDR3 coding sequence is TGTGCCAGCACCTCCCCGGTGGGGGGAAGGGCAGAAGCGGGCACTGAAGCTTTCTTT.

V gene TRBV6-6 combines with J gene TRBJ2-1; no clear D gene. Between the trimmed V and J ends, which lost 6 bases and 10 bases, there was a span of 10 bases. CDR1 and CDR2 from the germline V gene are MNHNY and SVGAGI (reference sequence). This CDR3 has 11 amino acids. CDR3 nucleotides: TGTGCCAGCAGCCCAAACTCCGAGCAGTTCTTC. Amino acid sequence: CASSPNSEQFF.

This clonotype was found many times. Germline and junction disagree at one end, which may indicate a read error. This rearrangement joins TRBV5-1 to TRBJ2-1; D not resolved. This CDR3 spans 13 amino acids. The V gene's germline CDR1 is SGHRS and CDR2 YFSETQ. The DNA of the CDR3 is TGTGCCAGCAGCTTAGGTTCCTACAATGAGCAGTTCTTC. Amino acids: CASSLGSYNEQFF.

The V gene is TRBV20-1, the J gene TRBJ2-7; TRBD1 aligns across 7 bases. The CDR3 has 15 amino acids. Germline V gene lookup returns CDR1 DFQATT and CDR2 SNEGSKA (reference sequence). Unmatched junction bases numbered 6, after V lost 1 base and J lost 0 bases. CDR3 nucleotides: TGCAGTGCTAGAGGTAGGGGGCGAAACTCCTACGAGCAGTACTTC. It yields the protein CSARGRGRNSYEQYF.

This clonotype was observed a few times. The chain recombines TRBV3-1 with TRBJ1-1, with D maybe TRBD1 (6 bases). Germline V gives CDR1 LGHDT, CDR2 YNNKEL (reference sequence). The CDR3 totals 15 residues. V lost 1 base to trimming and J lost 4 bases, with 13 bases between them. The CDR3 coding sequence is TGTGCCAGCAGCCAAGTCGGTACAGGGCTCACTGAAGCTTTCTTT. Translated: CASSQVGTGLTEAFF.

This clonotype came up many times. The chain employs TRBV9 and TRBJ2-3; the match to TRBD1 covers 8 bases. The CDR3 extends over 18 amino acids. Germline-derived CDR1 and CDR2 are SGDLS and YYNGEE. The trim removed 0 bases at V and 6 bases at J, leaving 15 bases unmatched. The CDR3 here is CASSVAKRQGLNWDTQYF. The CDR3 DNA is TGTGCCAGCAGCGTAGCTAAAAGACAGGGGCTTAACTGGGATACGCAGTATTTT.

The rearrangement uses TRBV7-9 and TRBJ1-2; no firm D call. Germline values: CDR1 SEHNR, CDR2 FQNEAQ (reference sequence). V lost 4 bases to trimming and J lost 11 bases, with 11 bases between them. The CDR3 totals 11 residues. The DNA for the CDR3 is TGTGCCAGCAGCTCCCAGACACCTTACACCTTC. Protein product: CASSSQTPYTF.

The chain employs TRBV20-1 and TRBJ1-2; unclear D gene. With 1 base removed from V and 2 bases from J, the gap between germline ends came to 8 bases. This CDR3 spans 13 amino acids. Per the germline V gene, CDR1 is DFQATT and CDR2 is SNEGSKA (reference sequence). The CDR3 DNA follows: TGCAGTGCTAGAGGCGACGTAAACTATGGCTACACCTTC. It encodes CSARGDVNYGYTF.

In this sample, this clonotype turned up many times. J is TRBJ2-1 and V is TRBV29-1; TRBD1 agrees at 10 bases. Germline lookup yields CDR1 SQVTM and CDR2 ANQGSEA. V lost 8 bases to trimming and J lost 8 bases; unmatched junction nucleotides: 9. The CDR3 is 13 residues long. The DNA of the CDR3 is TGCAGCCTTGGGGGACAGGGGCTCGATGAGCAGTTCTTC. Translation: CSLGGQGLDEQFF.

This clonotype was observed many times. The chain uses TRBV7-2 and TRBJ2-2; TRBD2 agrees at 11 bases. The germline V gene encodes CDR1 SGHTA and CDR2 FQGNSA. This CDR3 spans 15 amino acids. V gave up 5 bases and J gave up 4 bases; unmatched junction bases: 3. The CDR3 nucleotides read TGTGCCAGCAGCCAAGGACTAGCGGGCACCGGGGAGCTGTTTTTT. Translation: CASSQGLAGTGELFF.